This T cell receptor beta chain was recorded in a study of blood T cell repertoires in COVID-19. Overall study context: Donors in the United States, Italy and Spain gave samples during acute or convalescent COVID-19. Sources were T cells, B-cell-depleted T cells, or PBMCs; the material itself was cDNA or gDNA.

The participants were between about 18 and 90 years old and came from some 25 US areas. In the original processing: Amplification of reference gene primers was used by the study to estimate nucleated cell counts. Repertoires were generated with immunoSEQ multiplex PCR, while TCRdb's copy carries only in-frame clones and drops some. That table furnishes V, J and clone size, whereas the DNA furnished D and trimming. The sample has about 400,000 clones, approximately 90% seen once. This CDR3 is 14 amino acids long. J lost 10 bases, V lost 4 bases, and 10 bases had no gene match. CDR1 is SGDLS, CDR2 YYNGEE, per germline.

The sequence derives from a young woman with acute COVID-19. The J gene is TRBJ2-1, the V gene TRBV9, with TRBD1 matching over 8 bases. The sample comprised PBMCs or T cells enriched from blood (not recorded which). Here the CDR3 reads CASSPRTGLDEQFF. The DNA for the CDR3 is TGTGCCAGCAGCCCCCGGACAGGGTTAGACGAGCAGTTCTTC.